This entry lists 25 T cell receptor beta chains sequenced from one sample in a study of memory CD4+ T cells and cytomegalovirus serostatus. TCRdb's copy holds only in-frame clones and misses some; the assay was immunoSEQ multiplex PCR. The sample lists 45,000 to 65,000 clones, 75% to 85% seen once, with over 0.65% in the top ten. The sort gate was single viable CD3+CD4+CD8-CD45RO+ cells for memory CD4+ T cells. Specimen: memory CD4+ T cells from blood. Receptor source: an adult in good health and CMV-seronegative.

The chain carries TRBV4-1 and TRBJ2-7; 8 bases fit TRBD1. The CDR3 covers 15 residues. V lost 2 bases to trimming and J lost 4 bases; unmatched junction nucleotides: 7. The V gene's germline CDR1 is MGHRA and CDR2 YSYEKL. The CDR3: CASSQSRDRGYEQYF. The CDR3 DNA is TGCGCCAGCAGCCAAAGCCGCGACAGGGGTTACGAGCAGTACTTC.

This clone was seen a few times. The chain has TRBV6-5 and TRBJ1-6; a weak D match, TRBD1 (5 bases). The V gene lost 4 bases and the J gene lost 7 bases, with 14 bases spanning the gap. The CDR3 has 15 amino acids. Germline V gene sequence: CDR1 MNHEY, CDR2 SVGAGI. Here the CDR3 reads CASSSGTSTNSPLHF. As DNA, the CDR3 is TGTGCCAGCAGTTCAGGGACTTCGACCAATTCACCCCTCCACTTT.

The chain carries TRBV2 and TRBJ1-1; TRBD1 might be the D (6 bases). The CDR3 consists of 13 residues. Germline loops: CDR1 SNHLY, CDR2 FYNNEI. V gave up 3 bases and J gave up 9 bases, with 14 bases separating them. CDR3 bases: TGTGCCAGCAGTGATTCCGGTCAGGGGAAAGCTTTCTTT. It specifies CASSDSGQGKAFF.

This clone was seen a handful of times. This rearrangement joins TRBV2 to TRBJ2-5; 12 positions agree with TRBD1. Germline CDR1 reads SNHLY; CDR2 reads FYNNEI. V dropped 9 bases and J dropped 4; count of bases not matched to a gene: 9. The CDR3 loop spans 15 amino acids. The CDR3 bases are TGTGCCAGTCCCCGGGACAGGGGGCCGAGAGAGACCCAGTACTTC. It specifies CASPRDRGPRETQYF.

J is TRBJ1-1 and V is TRBV19; D is unclear. Germline V gene sequence: CDR1 LNHDA, CDR2 SQIVND (reference sequence). The CDR3 has 14 amino acids. Trimming pared 4 bases from V and 8 bases from J, leaving 17 bases between. The DNA for the CDR3 is TGTGCCAGTAGTACGACGGGATTTCTACTGGAAGCTTTCTTT. Amino acid sequence: CASSTTGFLLEAFF.

The chain recombines TRBV5-4 with TRBJ2-7, with D perhaps TRBD1 or TRBD2 (6 bases each). CDR1 and CDR2 from the germline V gene are SGHNT and YYREEE (reference sequence). The CDR3 consists of 14 residues. Between the trimmed V and J ends, which lost 0 bases and 4 bases, there was a span of 11 bases. This CDR3 is CASSLGGAGYEQYF. CDR3 bases: TGTGCCAGCAGCTTGGGGGGGGCTGGTTACGAGCAGTACTTC.

This clone appeared a few times. The chain couples TRBV2 to TRBJ1-6, with 7 bases identical to TRBD1. Germline-derived CDR1 and CDR2 are SNHLY and FYNNEI. Trimming cost V 8 bases and J 7 bases; bases outside gene matches: 5. CDR3 length: 13 amino acids. In DNA, the CDR3 is TGTGCCAGCCTCCGGGACAGAAATTCACCCCTCCACTTT. It translates to CASLRDRNSPLHF.

V gene TRBV10-3 combines with J gene TRBJ1-2; the match to TRBD1 covers 7 bases. Germline CDR1 and CDR2: ENHRY and SYGVKD. This CDR3 region has 14 residues. J was trimmed by 6 bases and V by 7 bases; bases with no gene match: 11. CDR3 amino acids: CAITQGGGGNGYTF. CDR3 DNA sequence: TGTGCCATCACCCAGGGGGGGGGCGGCAATGGCTACACCTTC.

In its sample, this clone was seen once. V gene TRBV6-5 combines with J gene TRBJ1-1; D is possibly TRBD1 (6 bases). The length of the CDR3 is 16 residues. Per germline, CDR1 MNHEY and CDR2 SVGAGI. Trimming left V 0 bases short and J 1 base short, with 12 bases between. The CDR3 DNA reads as TGTGCCAGCAGTTACTCTCCGGGGGCGAGGAACACTGAAGCTTTCTTT. This codes for CASSYSPGARNTEAFF.

This chain uses TRBV7-9 with TRBJ1-6, with TRBD1 matching over 7 bases. V was clipped by 5 bases and J by 7 bases; unmatched bases: 11. CDR1 SEHNR and CDR2 FQNEAQ come from the germline V gene (reference sequence). CDR3 length: 16 amino acids. The CDR3, as DNA: TGTGCCAGCAGCGCGCTGACAGGGACTGGCAATTCACCCCTCCACTTT. Amino acid sequence: CASSALTGTGNSPLHF.

This clone was observed a few times. This chain connects TRBV6-1 to TRBJ1-2, with 7 nucleotides matching TRBD1. The germline CDR1 and CDR2 sequences are MNHNS and SASEGT. This CDR3 spans 15 amino acids. V shed 6 bases, J shed 4 bases, and the junction held 11 bases outside the gene matches. CDR3 bases: TGTGCCAGCAGGGGAACCCCCGGGACAGTCTATGGCTACACCTTC. It codes for CASRGTPGTVYGYTF.

This clone was detected only a few times. The CDR3 spells CASSLGGLGSPLHF. The CDR3 DNA reads TGTGCCAGCAGCTTAGGAGGACTGGGTTCACCCCTCCACTTT. This chain uses TRBV7-6 with TRBJ1-6; D not resolved. The CDR3 has 14 amino acids. V lost 1 base to trimming and J lost 9 bases, with 10 bases between them. Per germline, CDR1 SGHVS and CDR2 FNYEAQ. Variable domain in full (rest from reference TRBV7-6 and TRBJ1-6): GAGVSQSPRYKVTKRGQDVALRCDPISGHVSLYWYRQALGQGPEFLTYFNYEAQQDKSGLPNDRFSAERPEGSISTLTIQRTEQRDSAMYRCASSLGGLGSPLHFGNGTRLTVT.

The DNA of the CDR3 is TGTGCCAGCAGCCCAAGGGGGCCGGGCATGAACACTGAAGCTTTCTTT. It codes for CASSPRGPGMNTEAFF. The chain couples TRBV7-8 to TRBJ1-1; 7 positions agree with TRBD1. The junction had 9 bases not matched to a gene; V was cut back by 5 bases and J by 0 bases. The CDR3 contains 16 residues. Germline V gene sequence: CDR1 SGHVS, CDR2 FQNEAQ.

This chain connects TRBV13 to TRBJ1-2; D gene uncertain. CDR3 size: 12 residues. Per germline, CDR1 PRHDT and CDR2 FYEKMQ (reference sequence). Trimming cost V 5 bases and J 8 bases, with 12 bases left between them. CDR3 sequence reads: CASSLRTSGYTF. The CDR3 region has the DNA TGTGCCAGCAGCCTAAGGACCTCCGGCTACACCTTC.

The V gene is TRBV30, the J gene TRBJ1-1; perhaps TRBD1 as D (5 bases). CDR1 is GTSNPN, CDR2 SVGIG, per germline (reference sequence). The length of the CDR3 is 15 residues. V dropped 2 bases and J dropped 3 bases, with 16 bases sitting between them. The DNA for the CDR3 is TGTGCCTGGAGTTTCTCCGGTCCGGGGGACACTGAAGCTTTCTTT. Protein: CAWSFSGPGDTEAFF.

The J gene is TRBJ1-6, the V gene TRBV7-9; 8 nucleotides align to TRBD1. The CDR3 extends over 15 amino acids. The V gene's germline CDR1 is SEHNR and CDR2 FQNEAQ (reference sequence). Trimming took 1 base from V and 7 from J; bases not matched to a gene: 3. The chain's CDR3 is CASSLDWTGNSPLHF. DNA for the CDR3: TGTGCCAGCAGCTTAGATTGGACAGGGAATTCACCCCTCCACTTT.

This chain uses TRBV19 with TRBJ1-5, with a weak D call TRBD1 (5 bases). CDR1 and CDR2 from the germline V gene are LNHDA and SQIVND (reference sequence). V was pared by 7 bases and J by 0 bases, with 19 bases between. The CDR3 length is 17 residues. The CDR3 sequence: CASKGGAGTVSNQPQHF. CDR3 bases: TGTGCCAGTAAAGGAGGGGCGGGGACGGTTAGCAATCAGCCCCAGCATTTT.

This clone has only a few counts. The rearrangement uses TRBV19 and TRBJ1-3; D is uncertain. V shed 5 bases and J shed 4 bases, with 12 bases lying between them. The germline V gene encodes CDR1 LNHDA and CDR2 SQIVND (reference sequence). The CDR3 runs 14 residues. CDR3 nucleotides: TGTGCCAGTAGTCCCCCGCCATCGGGAAACACCATATATTTT. As protein: CASSPPPSGNTIYF. The complete variable domain, with remaining parts taken from reference TRBV19 and TRBJ1-3, reads DGGITQSPKYLFRKEGQNVTLSCEQNLNHDAMYWYRQDPGQGLRLIYYSQIVNDFQKGDIAEGYSVSREKKESFPLTVTSAQKNPTAFYLCASSPPPSGNTIYFGEGSWLTVV.

The rearrangement joins TRBV6-6 to TRBJ1-3; a possible D gene is TRBD1 (5 bases). The V gene lost 8 bases and the J gene lost 2 bases, with 16 bases spanning the gap. Germline V gene data show CDR1 as MNHNY and CDR2 as SVGAGI (reference sequence). This CDR3 comprises 15 residues. In DNA form, the CDR3 reads TGTGCCAGCGGGGGGACGGTGCGGCCTGGAAACACCATATATTTT. Residues: CASGGTVRPGNTIYF.

The chain employs TRBV12-2 and TRBJ2-7; the table's D call, TRBD2, was not checked against the DNA. TRBV12-2 is flagged as a pseudogene. This CDR3 region has 14 residues. As DNA, the CDR3 is TGTGCAAGTCGCTTAGGTCGTCCCCGAGAGCAGCAGTACTTC. Translation: CASRLGRPREQQYF.

The J gene is TRBJ2-5, the V gene TRBV2; unclear D gene. Trimming took 6 bases from V and 7 from J, leaving 15 bases between them. The CDR3 extends over 13 amino acids. Germline CDR1 is SNHLY and CDR2 is FYNNEI. This CDR3 reads CASSYRSGGTQYF. The CDR3 region has the DNA TGTGCCAGCAGCTACCGGTCCGGCGGGACCCAGTACTTC.

V and J are TRBV2 and TRBJ1-6; D is ambiguous. The CDR3 length is 14 residues. V was trimmed by 6 bases and J by 10 bases, leaving 16 bases between them. Germline V gene data show CDR1 as SNHLY and CDR2 as FYNNEI. The CDR3 spells CASRINLGKSPLHF. The DNA of the CDR3 is TGTGCCAGCAGGATAAATTTGGGAAAATCACCCCTCCACTTT.

CDR3 bases: TGCGCCAGCAGCCAACCCTTGACGGGCCCACAGCAGTACTTC. This encodes CASSQPLTGPQQYF. This chain links TRBV4-1 with TRBJ2-7; D call uncertain. With 2 bases removed from V and 8 bases from J, the gap between germline ends came to 16 bases. CDR1 is MGHRA, CDR2 YSYEKL, per germline. There are 14 residues in the CDR3.

The rearrangement joins TRBV7-2 to TRBJ2-7; 9 bases match TRBD2. Germline-derived CDR1 and CDR2 are SGHTA and FQGNSA. The CDR3 is 16 residues long. The V segment lost 0 bases and the J segment 6 bases; nucleotides outside the gene matches: 9. CDR3 bases: TGTGCCAGCAGCTTAGCTACGGCTAGCGGGGCTGGCGAGCAGTACTTC. The encoded protein is CASSLATASGAGEQYF.

The V and J genes are TRBV5-4 and TRBJ1-1, with TRBD1 matching over 7 bases. The CDR3 runs to 15 residues. Germline CDR1 and CDR2: SGHNT and YYREEE (reference sequence). After removal of 3 bases from V and 0 bases from J, the junction contained 5 bases not matched to a gene. CDR3: CASSSRTGLNTEAFF. The CDR3 DNA follows: TGTGCCAGCAGCTCCCGGACAGGTTTGAACACTGAAGCTTTCTTT.